Listed here are 10 T cell receptor beta chains from one sample, sequenced in a study of Tregs in tolerant kidney transplant recipients. The nonmyeloablative bone marrow transplants came from related graft donors, with transient mixed chimerism. Here immunoSEQ multiplex PCR was the method, and the copy in TCRdb shows in-frame clones only, minus some. The repertoire has tens of thousands of clones, 93% of them found once; the top ten carry roughly 1.7%. Sequenced here: CD4+ T cells from blood (PBMCs), sampled 12 months after the transplant. The receptors were gathered from a human patient who received a combined kidney and bone marrow transplant. Some of the T cells might come from the graft donor.

The V and J genes are TRBV5-5 and TRBJ1-5; D possibly corresponds to TRBD1 (5 bases). The V gene lost 0 bases and the J gene lost 3 bases, with 7 bases spanning the gap. The length of the CDR3 is 14 residues. CDR1 and CDR2 (germline): SGHKS, YYEKEE (reference sequence). CDR3 sequence (DNA): TGTGCCAGCAGCTTGGTGGGGCTCAATCAGCCCCAGCATTTT. Translation gives CASSLVGLNQPQHF.

The chain recombines TRBV10-3 with TRBJ1-1; 7 bases are a match to TRBD1. V gave up 6 bases and J gave up 0 bases; unmatched junction bases: 7. The CDR3 length is 15 residues. Germline CDR1 is ENHRY and CDR2 is SYGVKD. The CDR3 loop is CAIRRQGPLNTEAFF. The CDR3 nucleotides are TGTGCCATCAGGCGACAGGGCCCGCTGAACACTGAAGCTTTCTTT.

The chain links TRBV9 to TRBJ1-1; tentative D call: TRBD1 (6 bases). There are 16 residues in the CDR3. CDR1 is SGDLS and CDR2 is YYNGEE in the germline V gene. Trimming pared 0 bases from V and 3 bases from J, leaving 15 bases between. CDR3 nucleotides: TGTGCCAGCAGCGTAGGGGGAGGGACAAGGGACACTGAAGCTTTCTTT. This translates into CASSVGGGTRDTEAFF. The full variable domain, in which reference TRBV9 and TRBJ1-1 provide the parts outside the CDR3, is DSGVTQTPKHLITATGQRVTLRCSPRSGDLSVYWYQQSLDQGLQFLIQYYNGEERAKGNILERFSAQQFPDLHSELNLSSLELGDSALYFCASSVGGGTRDTEAFFGQGTRLTVV.

The rearrangement uses TRBV19 and TRBJ1-5; 7 bases fit TRBD1. CDR1 is LNHDA and CDR2 is SQIVND in the germline V gene (reference sequence). V shed 10 bases, J shed 3 bases, and the junction held 6 bases outside the gene matches. This CDR3 has 13 amino acids. CDR3 DNA: TGTGCCACCTCGGGACAGTTCAATCAGCCCCAGCATTTT. This codes for CATSGQFNQPQHF.

The J gene is TRBJ2-7, the V gene TRBV19; perhaps TRBD1 as D (5 bases). CDR1 and CDR2 from the germline V gene are LNHDA and SQIVND (reference sequence). The germline V and J ends were trimmed by 1 base and 6 bases, with 13 bases remaining between them. The CDR3 loop spans 14 amino acids. CDR3 in amino acids: CASSIAARVSEQYF. CDR3 coding DNA: TGTGCCAGTAGTATAGCGGCCAGGGTCTCCGAGCAGTACTTC.

Here the CDR3 reads CASSVPPGNEQFF. DNA for the CDR3: TGTGCCAGCAGCGTCCCCCCCGGCAATGAGCAGTTCTTC. J is TRBJ2-1 and V is TRBV9; D is unclear. Germline V gene sequence: CDR1 SGDLS, CDR2 YYNGEE. This CDR3 is 13 amino acids long. With 2 bases removed from V and 6 bases from J, the gap between germline ends came to 9 bases.

V and J are TRBV5-4 and TRBJ1-2, with D unresolved. The germline gives CDR1 SGHNT, CDR2 YYREEE (reference sequence). The ends were cut back, 4 bases at V and 2 bases at J, with 6 bases in the middle. The CDR3 has 12 amino acids. The DNA of the CDR3 is TGTGCCAGCAGCCGGTCGAACTATGGCTACACCTTC. Translated, it gives CASSRSNYGYTF.

This chain links TRBV12-5 with TRBJ2-7; TRBD1 might be the D (5 bases). The germline CDR1 and CDR2 sequences are LGHNT and FRNRAP. The CDR3 loop spans 17 amino acids. Trimming pared 0 bases from V and 5 bases from J, leaving 20 bases between. CDR3 nucleotide sequence: TGTGCTAGTGGTTTGGTAGGTGGCAGGGTAAATGAGGACGAGCAGTACTTC. This codes for CASGLVGGRVNEDEQYF. Using reference TRBV12-5 and TRBJ2-7 for the parts outside the CDR3, the full variable domain is DARVTQTPRHKVTEMGQEVTMRCQPILGHNTVFWYRQTMMQGLELLAYFRNRAPLDDSGMPKDRFSAEMPDATLATLKIQPSEPRDSAVYFCASGLVGGRVNEDEQYFGPGTRLTVT.

The chain has TRBV9 and TRBJ1-2; a possible D gene is TRBD1 (5 bases). V was pared by 5 bases and J by 5 bases, with 13 bases between. CDR3 length: 13 residues. Germline V gene sequence: CDR1 SGDLS, CDR2 YYNGEE. The CDR3, as DNA: TGTGCCAGCAGTAATAGGGGAGGGTATGGCTACACCTTC. This encodes CASSNRGGYGYTF.

CDR3 amino acids: CASSLTTGNQPQHF. The CDR3 DNA follows: TGCGCCAGCAGCTTGACAACAGGGAATCAGCCCCAGCATTTT. The chain is built from TRBV5-1 and TRBJ1-5, with D possibly being TRBD1 (6 bases). CDR1 SGHRS and CDR2 YFSETQ come from the germline V gene. The V end lost 1 base, the J end lost 4 bases, and 9 bases lay between the germline ends. The CDR3 loop spans 14 amino acids.